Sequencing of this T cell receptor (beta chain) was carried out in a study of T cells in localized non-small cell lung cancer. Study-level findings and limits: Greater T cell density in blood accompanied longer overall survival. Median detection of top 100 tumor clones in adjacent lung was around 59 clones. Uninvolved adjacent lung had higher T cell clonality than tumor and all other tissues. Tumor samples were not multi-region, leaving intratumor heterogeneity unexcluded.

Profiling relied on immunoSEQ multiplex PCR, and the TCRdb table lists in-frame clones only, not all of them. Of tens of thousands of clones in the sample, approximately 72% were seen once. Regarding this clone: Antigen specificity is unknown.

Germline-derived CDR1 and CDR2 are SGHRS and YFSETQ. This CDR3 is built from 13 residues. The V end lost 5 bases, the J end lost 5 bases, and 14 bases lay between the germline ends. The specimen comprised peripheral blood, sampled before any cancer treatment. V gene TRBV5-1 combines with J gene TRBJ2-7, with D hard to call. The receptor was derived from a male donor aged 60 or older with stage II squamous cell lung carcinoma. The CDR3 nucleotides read TGCGCCAGCAGTATTAGTCAAGGTAACGAGCAGTACTTC. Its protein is CASSISQGNEQYF.